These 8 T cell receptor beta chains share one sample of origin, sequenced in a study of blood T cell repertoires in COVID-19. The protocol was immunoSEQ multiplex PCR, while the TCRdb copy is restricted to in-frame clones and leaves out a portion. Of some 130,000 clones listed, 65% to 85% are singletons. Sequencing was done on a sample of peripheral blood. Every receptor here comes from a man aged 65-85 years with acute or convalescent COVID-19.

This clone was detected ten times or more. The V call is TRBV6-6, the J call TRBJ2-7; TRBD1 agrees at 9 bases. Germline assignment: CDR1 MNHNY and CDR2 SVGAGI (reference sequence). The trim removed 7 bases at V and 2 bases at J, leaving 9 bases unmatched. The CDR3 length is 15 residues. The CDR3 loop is CASTQGQGNTYEQYF. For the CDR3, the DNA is TGTGCCAGCACCCAAGGACAGGGGAACACCTACGAGCAGTACTTC.

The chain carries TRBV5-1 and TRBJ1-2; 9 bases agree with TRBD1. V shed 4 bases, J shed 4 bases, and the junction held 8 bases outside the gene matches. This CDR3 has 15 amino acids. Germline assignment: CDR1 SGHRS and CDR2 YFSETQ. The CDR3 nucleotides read TGCGCCAGCAGCGGGGTCGGGACAGGGAGCTATGGCTACACCTTC. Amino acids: CASSGVGTGSYGYTF. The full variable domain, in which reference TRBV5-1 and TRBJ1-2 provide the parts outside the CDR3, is KAGVTQTPRYLIKTRGQQVTLSCSPISGHRSVSWYQQTPGQGLQFLFEYFSETQRNKGNFPGRFSGRQFSNSRSEMNVSTLELGDSALYLCASSGVGTGSYGYTFGSGTRLTVV.

The DNA for the CDR3 is TGTGCCAGCAGCTTAGGACAGCCGGGTGACTATGGCTACACCTTC. Its protein is CASSLGQPGDYGYTF. The chain links TRBV7-8 to TRBJ1-2; perhaps TRBD1 as D (5 bases). The CDR3 totals 15 residues. Trimming shortened V by 1 base and J by 3 bases, and 12 bases separated the two germline ends. Per germline, CDR1 SGHVS and CDR2 FQNEAQ.

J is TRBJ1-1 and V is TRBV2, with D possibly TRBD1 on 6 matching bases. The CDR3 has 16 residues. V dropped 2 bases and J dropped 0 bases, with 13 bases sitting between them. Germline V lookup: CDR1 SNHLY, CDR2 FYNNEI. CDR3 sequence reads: CASSETPGQMNTEAFF. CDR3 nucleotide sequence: TGTGCCAGCAGTGAAACTCCGGGACAAATGAACACTGAAGCTTTCTTT.

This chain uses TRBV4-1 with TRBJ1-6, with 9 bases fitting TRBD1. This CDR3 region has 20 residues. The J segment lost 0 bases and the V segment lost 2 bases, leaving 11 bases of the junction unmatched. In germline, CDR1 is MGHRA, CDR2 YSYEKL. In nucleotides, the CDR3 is TGCGCCAGCAGCCAATTAAGCACAGGGGGCGGTTTCTCCTATAATTCACCCCTCCACTTT. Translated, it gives CASSQLSTGGGFSYNSPLHF.

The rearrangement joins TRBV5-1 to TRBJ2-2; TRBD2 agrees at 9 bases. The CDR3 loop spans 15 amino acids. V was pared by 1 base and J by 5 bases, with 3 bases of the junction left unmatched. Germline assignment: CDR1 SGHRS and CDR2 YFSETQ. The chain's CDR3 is CASSLSLAGTGELFF. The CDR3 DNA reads TGCGCCAGCAGCTTGAGCCTAGCGGGGACCGGGGAGCTGTTTTTT.

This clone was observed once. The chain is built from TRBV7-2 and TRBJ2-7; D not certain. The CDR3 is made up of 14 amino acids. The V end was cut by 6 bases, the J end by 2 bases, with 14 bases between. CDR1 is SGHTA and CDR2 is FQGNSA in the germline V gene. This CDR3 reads CASSMHQLTYEQYF. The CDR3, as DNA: TGTGCCAGCAGTATGCACCAACTTACCTACGAGCAGTACTTC.

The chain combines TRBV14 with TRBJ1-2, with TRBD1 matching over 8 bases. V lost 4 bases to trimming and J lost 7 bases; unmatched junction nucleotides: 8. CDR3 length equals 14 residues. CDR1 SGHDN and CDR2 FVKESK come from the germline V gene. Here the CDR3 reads CASSPRGPVGGYTF. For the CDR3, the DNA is TGTGCCAGCAGCCCCAGGGGGCCTGTAGGTGGCTACACCTTC.